The text below deals with one T cell receptor beta chain. Per the germline V gene, CDR1 is SGHDT and CDR2 is YYEEEE. V lost 4 bases and J lost 5; bases outside the gene matches: 5. The CDR3 is made up of 13 amino acids. Clones were sequenced by immunoSEQ multiplex PCR, and TCRdb holds only the in-frame ones, with some missing. Seen here are 300,000 to 350,000 clones, roughly 88% observed once, and the top ten hold under 2.5%. This entry is derived from a study of blood T cell repertoires in COVID-19. Donors in Cohort 3 counted as recovered after two negative PCRs, clearance, or symptom resolution. The chain is built from TRBV5-6 and TRBJ1-2, with 7 bases fitting TRBD1. This TCR was sampled from a young man who had recovered from COVID-19. Specimen: PBMCs or T cells enriched from blood (not recorded which). The CDR3 DNA sequence: TGTGCCAGCAGCCTACGGGGACAGTATGGCTACACCTTC. Encoded protein: CASSLRGQYGYTF.